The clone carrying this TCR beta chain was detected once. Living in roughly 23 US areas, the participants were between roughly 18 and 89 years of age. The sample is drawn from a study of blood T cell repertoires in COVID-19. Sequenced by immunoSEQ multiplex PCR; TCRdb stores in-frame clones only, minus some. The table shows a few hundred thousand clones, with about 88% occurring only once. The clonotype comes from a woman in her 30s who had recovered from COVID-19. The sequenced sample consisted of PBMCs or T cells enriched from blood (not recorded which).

CDR3 in DNA: TGTGCCAGCAGGGGGACAGGGAACTTCTATAATTCACCCCTCCACTTT. Amino acids: CASRGTGNFYNSPLHF. This chain uses TRBV28 with TRBJ1-6, with TRBD1 matching 9 bases. Germline CDR1 MDHEN, CDR2 SYDVKM. The CDR3 is made up of 16 amino acids. Trimming cost V 6 bases and J 3 bases; bases outside gene matches: 6. The full variable domain, with the rest looked up from reference TRBV28 and TRBJ1-6, is DVKVTQSSRYLVKRTGEKVFLECVQDMDHENMFWYRQDPGLGLRLIYFSYDVKMKEKGDIPEGYSVSREKKERFSLILESASTNQTSMYLCASRGTGNFYNSPLHFGNGTRLTVT.